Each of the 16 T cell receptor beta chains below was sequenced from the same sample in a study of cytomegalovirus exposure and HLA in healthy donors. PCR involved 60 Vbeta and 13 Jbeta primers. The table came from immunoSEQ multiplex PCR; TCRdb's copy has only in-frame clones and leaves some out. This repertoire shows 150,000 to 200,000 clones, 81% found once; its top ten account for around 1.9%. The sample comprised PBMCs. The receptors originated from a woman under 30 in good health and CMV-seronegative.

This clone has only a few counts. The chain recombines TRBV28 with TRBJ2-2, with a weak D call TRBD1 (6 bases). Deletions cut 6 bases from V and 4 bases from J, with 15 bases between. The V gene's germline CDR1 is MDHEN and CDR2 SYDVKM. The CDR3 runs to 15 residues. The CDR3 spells CASSSPDRLTGELFF. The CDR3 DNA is TGTGCCAGCAGCTCGCCCGACAGGCTCACCGGGGAGCTGTTTTTT.

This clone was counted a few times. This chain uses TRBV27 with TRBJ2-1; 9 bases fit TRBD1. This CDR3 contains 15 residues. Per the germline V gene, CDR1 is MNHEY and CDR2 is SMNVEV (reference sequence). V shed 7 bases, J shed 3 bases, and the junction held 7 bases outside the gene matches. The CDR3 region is CASTKTGQGYNEQFF. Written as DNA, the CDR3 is TGTGCCAGCACTAAGACGGGACAGGGCTACAATGAGCAGTTCTTC.

The DNA of the CDR3 is TGTGCCTGGAGTGTAAGGATTAGGGGGACAGTGAATTCACCCCTCCACTTT. Residues: CAWSVRIRGTVNSPLHF. The J gene is TRBJ1-6, the V gene TRBV30, with 7 positions matching TRBD1. The trim removed 0 bases at V and 7 bases at J, leaving 12 bases unmatched. The CDR3 runs to 17 residues. Germline V CDR1 and CDR2: GTSNPN, SVGIG (reference sequence). Complete variable domain (other parts from reference TRBV30 and TRBJ1-6): SQTIHQWPATLVQPVGSPLSLECTVEGTSNPNLYWYRQAAGRGLQLLFYSVGIGQISSEVPQNLSASRPQDRQFILSSKKLLLSDSGFYLCAWSVRIRGTVNSPLHFGNGTRLTVT.

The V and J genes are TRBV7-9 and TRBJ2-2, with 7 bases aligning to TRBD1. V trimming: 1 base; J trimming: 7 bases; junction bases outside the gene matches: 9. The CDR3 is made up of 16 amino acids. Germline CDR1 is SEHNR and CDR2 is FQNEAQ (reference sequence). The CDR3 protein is CASSLGGTVDLGELFF. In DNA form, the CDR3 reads TGTGCCAGCAGCTTAGGGGGGACAGTGGATCTCGGGGAGCTGTTTTTT.

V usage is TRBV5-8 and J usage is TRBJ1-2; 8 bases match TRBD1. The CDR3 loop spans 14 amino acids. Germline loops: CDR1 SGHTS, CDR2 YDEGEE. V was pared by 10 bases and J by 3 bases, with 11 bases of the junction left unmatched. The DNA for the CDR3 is TGTGCCGGCAAGAGACAGGGGATCGACTATGGCTACACCTTC. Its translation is CAGKRQGIDYGYTF.

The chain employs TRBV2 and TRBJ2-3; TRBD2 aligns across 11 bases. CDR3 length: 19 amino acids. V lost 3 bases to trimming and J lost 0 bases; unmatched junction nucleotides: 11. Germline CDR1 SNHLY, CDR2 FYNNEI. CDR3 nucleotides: TGTGCCAGCAGTGATGGGCATAGCGGGGGGGCGCCCAGCACAGATACGCAGTATTTT. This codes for CASSDGHSGGAPSTDTQYF.

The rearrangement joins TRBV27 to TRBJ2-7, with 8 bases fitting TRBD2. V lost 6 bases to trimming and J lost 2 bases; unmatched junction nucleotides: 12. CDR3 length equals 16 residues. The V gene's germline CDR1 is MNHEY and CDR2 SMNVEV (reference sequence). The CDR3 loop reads CASRPPRGLGTYEQYF. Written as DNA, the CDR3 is TGTGCCAGCAGGCCCCCGAGGGGACTAGGTACCTACGAGCAGTACTTC.

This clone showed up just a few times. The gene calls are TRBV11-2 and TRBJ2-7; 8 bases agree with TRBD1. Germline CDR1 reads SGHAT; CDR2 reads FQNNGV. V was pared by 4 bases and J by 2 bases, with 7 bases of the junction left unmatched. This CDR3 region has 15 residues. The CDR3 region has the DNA TGTGCCAGCAGCTCGGTCTACAGGGGGGCCTACGAGCAGTACTTC. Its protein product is CASSSVYRGAYEQYF.

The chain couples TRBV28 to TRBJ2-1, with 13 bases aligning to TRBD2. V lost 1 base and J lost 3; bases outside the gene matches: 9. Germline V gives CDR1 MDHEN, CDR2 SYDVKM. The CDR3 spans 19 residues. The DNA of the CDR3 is TGTGCCAGCAGTTTATCAGGACTGACTAGCGGGAGGCTCTACAATGAGCAGTTCTTC. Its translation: CASSLSGLTSGRLYNEQFF.

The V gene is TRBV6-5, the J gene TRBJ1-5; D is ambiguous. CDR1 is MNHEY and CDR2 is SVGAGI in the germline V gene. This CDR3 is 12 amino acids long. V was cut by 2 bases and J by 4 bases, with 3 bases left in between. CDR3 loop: CASSYHNQPQHF. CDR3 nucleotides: TGTGCCAGCAGTTACCATAATCAGCCCCAGCATTTT.

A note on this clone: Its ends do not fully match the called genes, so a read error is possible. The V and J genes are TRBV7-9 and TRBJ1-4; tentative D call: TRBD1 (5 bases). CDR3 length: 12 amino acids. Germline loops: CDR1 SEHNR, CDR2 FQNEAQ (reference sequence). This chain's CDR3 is CSSSPRTEKLFF. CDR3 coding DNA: TGTTCCAGCAGCCCTCGGACAGAAAAACTGTTTTTT.

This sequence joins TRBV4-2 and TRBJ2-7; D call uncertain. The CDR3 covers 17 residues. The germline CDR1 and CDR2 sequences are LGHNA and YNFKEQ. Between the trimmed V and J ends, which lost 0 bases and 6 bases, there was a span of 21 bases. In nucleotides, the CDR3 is TGTGCCAGCAGCCAAGATCCTGGGCCCCTTCGGTTAGGCGAGCAGTACTTC. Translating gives CASSQDPGPLRLGEQYF.

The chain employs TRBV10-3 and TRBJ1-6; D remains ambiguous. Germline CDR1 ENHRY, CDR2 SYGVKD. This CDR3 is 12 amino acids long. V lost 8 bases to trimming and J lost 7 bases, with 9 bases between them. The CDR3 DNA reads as TGTGCCATCGGCCAGGTCAATTCACCCCTCCACTTT. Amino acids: CAIGQVNSPLHF.

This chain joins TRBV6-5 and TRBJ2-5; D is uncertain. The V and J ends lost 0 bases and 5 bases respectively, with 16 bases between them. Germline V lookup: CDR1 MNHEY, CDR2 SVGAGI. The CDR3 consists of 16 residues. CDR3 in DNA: TGTGCCAGCAGTTACTCGCCAGACTCGGTTGGGGAGACCCAGTACTTC. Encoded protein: CASSYSPDSVGETQYF.

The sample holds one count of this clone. The CDR3 sequence: CASRLAGPDTQYF. The CDR3 bases are TGTGCCAGCAGACTAGCGGGACCAGATACCCAGTACTTC. The V call is TRBV6-5, the J call TRBJ2-5; TRBD2 agrees at 10 bases. Unmatched junction bases numbered 6, after V lost 6 bases and J lost 8 bases. Germline V gene sequence: CDR1 MNHEY, CDR2 SVGAGI. This CDR3 comprises 13 residues.

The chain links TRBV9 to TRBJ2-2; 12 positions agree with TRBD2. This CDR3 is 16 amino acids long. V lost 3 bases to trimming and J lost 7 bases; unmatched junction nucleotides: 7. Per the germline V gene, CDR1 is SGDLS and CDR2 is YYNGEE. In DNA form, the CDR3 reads TGTGCCAGCAGCGGACGGACTAGCGGGGCAGGCGGGGAGCTGTTTTTT. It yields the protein CASSGRTSGAGGELFF.